Listed below are T cell receptor beta chains from one sample, sequenced in a study of blood T cells in healthy people across ages. Using its own MiXCR run on the 5' RACE reads, TCRdb lists one record per CDR3 protein. The top ten clones hold less than 25% of a sample with fewer than 900,000 distinct CDR3 sequences, roughly 44% of them seen once. Sequenced sample: blood. These receptor sequences come from a woman aged 55 to 70 in good health. CDR3s include the opening cysteine and the closing phenylalanine or tryptophan. A D gene is named only where the DNA matches it firmly. Rows give clone size only sometimes, using once, few, many, or a class for an expanded clone.

DNA: TGTGCCAGCAGCCAAGTTACATGGGCAAGGGCTGAGACCCAGTACTTC
CDR3: CASSQVTWARAETQYF
size: few
D: NA
V: TRBV7-9
J: TRBJ2-5

DNA: TGTGCCAGCAGTCCGGGACTAGCGGGAGGGCCCAGGATGACAGATACGCAGTATTTT
CDR3: CASSPGLAGGPRMTDTQYF
size: NA
D: TRBD2
V: TRBV6-2/TRBV6-3
J: TRBJ2-3

DNA: TGCGGCGCCTCTGGTGCTAGCGGTCACAAAAACATTCAGTACTTC
CDR3: CGASGASGHKNIQYF
size: NA
D: TRBD2
V: TRBV29-1
J: TRBJ2-4

DNA: TGTGCCAGCAGCCAGAGAACAGGGGGAGAGACCCAGTACTTC
CDR3: CASSQRTGGETQYF
size: few
D: TRBD1
V: TRBV14
J: TRBJ2-5

DNA: TGTGCCAGCAGTTCCTGGACAGTAGGCGGCAATCAGCCCCGGCATTTT
CDR3: CASSSWTVGGNQPRHF
size: NA
D: NA
V: TRBV12-3/TRBV12-4
J: TRBJ1-5

DNA: TGCAGCGTTACAGGGGGCGGTGCGACTAATGAAAAACTGTTTTTT
CDR3: CSVTGGGATNEKLFF
size: few
D: TRBD1
V: TRBV29-1
J: TRBJ1-4

DNA: TGCAGTGCTGAGGCGGGGGGGCGCACAGATACGCAGTATTTT
CDR3: CSAEAGGRTDTQYF
size: few
D: TRBD2
V: TRBV20-1
J: TRBJ2-3

DNA: TGTGCCAGCATCGAGAGGGAGGTACCCTACAATGAGCAGTTCTTC
CDR3: CASIEREVPYNEQFF
size: few
D: NA
V: TRBV11-2
J: TRBJ2-1

DNA: TGTGCCAGCAGCTTAGGACAGTTCGGGAACACTGAAGCTTTCTTT
CDR3: CASSLGQFGNTEAFF
size: NA
D: NA
V: TRBV7-6
J: TRBJ1-1

DNA: TGCGCCAGCAGCTTGGTCCAGACCCAAGAGACCCAGTACTTC
CDR3: CASSLVQTQETQYF
size: NA
D: NA
V: TRBV5-1
J: TRBJ2-5

DNA: TGTGCCAGCAGTTTTTTCGGCAGGGGGTACGAGCAGTACTTC
CDR3: CASSFFGRGYEQYF
size: NA
D: TRBD1
V: TRBV27
J: TRBJ2-7

DNA: TGTGCCAGCAGTTACGGGGGCTACGGGGAGACCCAGTTCTTC
CDR3: CASSYGGYGETQFF
size: NA
D: NA
V: TRBV6-2/TRBV6-3
J: TRBJ2-1